A selection of T cell receptor beta chains follows, all from one sample in a study of blood T cell repertoires in COVID-19. Sequenced by immunoSEQ multiplex PCR; TCRdb stores in-frame clones only, minus some. The profile shows about 120,000 clones, around three quarters of them singletons. Sequences were obtained from peripheral blood. These receptors all come from an elderly woman with acute or convalescent COVID-19. CDR3s include the opening cysteine and the closing phenylalanine or tryptophan. A D gene is named only where the DNA matches it firmly. Clone size is not always given. Where it is, it says once, few, many or a class for expanded clones.

cdr3_aa | cdr3_nt | clone_size | j_call | d_call | v_call
CASSLTGTSEYNEQFF | TGTGCCAGCAGCTTAACGGGGACTAGCGAGTACAATGAGCAGTTCTTC | NA | TRBJ2-1 | TRBD2 | TRBV7-3
CASSEFGVDSPLHF | TGTGCCAGCAGTGAATTCGGGGTCGATTCACCCCTCCACTTT | NA | TRBJ1-6 | NA | TRBV6-1
CASSPSAGQDSGANVLTF | TGTGCCAGCAGTCCTTCGGCGGGACAGGACTCTGGGGCCAACGTCCTGACTTTC | NA | TRBJ2-6 | TRBD1 | TRBV7-8
CASSKDRGGSQPQHF | TGTGCCAGCAGTAAGGACAGGGGAGGGAGTCAGCCCCAGCATTTT | NA | TRBJ1-5 | TRBD1 | TRBV6-5
CASSQTSGRARVTGELFF | TGCGCCAGCAGCCAGACTAGCGGGAGGGCCCGGGTCACCGGGGAGCTGTTTTTT | NA | TRBJ2-2 | TRBD2 | TRBV5-1
CASSHGTSGEQYF | TGTGCCAGCAGCCACGGGACATCGGGCGAGCAGTACTTC | NA | TRBJ2-7 | NA | TRBV6-2/TRBV6-3
CASSPGGGQPQHF | TGTGCCAGTAGTCCGGGGGGTGGGCAGCCCCAGCATTTT | NA | TRBJ1-5 | NA | TRBV19
CASSLRTSSIEQYF | TGTGCCAGCAGCCTCCGGACTAGTTCGATCGAGCAGTACTTC | few | TRBJ2-7 | TRBD2 | TRBV9
CATSRDQADYGYTF | TGTGCCACCAGCAGAGATCAGGCAGACTATGGCTACACCTTC | NA | TRBJ1-2 | NA | TRBV15
CASSLLLRGQETQYF | TGTGCCAGCAGCTTACTCTTACGGGGGCAAGAGACCCAGTACTTC | NA | TRBJ2-5 | NA | TRBV11-2
CASSQEVGWAASEQYF | TGTGCCAGCAGCCAAGAAGTTGGTTGGGCAGCCTCCGAGCAGTACTTC | NA | TRBJ2-7 | NA | TRBV4-2
CASSPTGRGGNSPLHF | TGTGCCAGCAGCCCTACCGGAAGGGGGGGAAATTCACCCCTCCACTTT | NA | TRBJ1-6 | NA | TRBV14
CASSQGGRAYGYTF | TGTGCCAGCAGCCAAGGGGGGCGCGCCTATGGCTACACCTTC | few | TRBJ1-2 | NA | TRBV3-1/TRBV3-2
CASSGQGAIYEQYF | TGTGCCAGCAGCGGACAGGGGGCAATCTACGAGCAGTACTTC | once | TRBJ2-7 | TRBD1 | TRBV2
CASSLEWGRGLGYTF | TGTGCCAGCAGCTTAGAATGGGGCAGGGGGCTTGGCTACACCTTC | few | TRBJ1-2 | TRBD1 | TRBV7-2
CASSSDRRDQPQHF | TGTGCCAGCAGTTCTGACAGGCGGGATCAGCCCCAGCATTTT | NA | TRBJ1-5 | NA | TRBV6-2/TRBV6-3
CASSTDSYNTEAFF | TGTGCCAGTAGTACGGACAGTTATAACACTGAAGCTTTCTTT | NA | TRBJ1-1 | NA | TRBV19
CAISTTTSGFYNEQFF | TGTGCCATCAGTACGACGACTAGCGGGTTTTACAATGAGCAGTTCTTC | NA | TRBJ2-1 | TRBD2 | TRBV10-3
CSVHAGDNSPLHF | TGCAGCGTACATGCGGGGGATAATTCACCCCTCCACTTT | NA | TRBJ1-6 | NA | TRBV29-1
CATSGVGAETQYF | TGTGCCACCAGTGGTGTGGGGGCAGAGACCCAGTACTTC | NA | TRBJ2-5 | NA | TRBV24-1
CASSVAAGGFYEQYF | TGTGCCAGCAGCGTAGCGGCAGGGGGCTTCTACGAGCAGTACTTC | few | TRBJ2-7 | TRBD1 | TRBV9
CASSQELGGSYNSPLHF | TGTGCCAGCAGCCAGGAATTAGGGGGATCCTATAATTCACCCCTCCACTTT | NA | TRBJ1-6 | NA | TRBV3-1/TRBV3-2
CASSWIQGYGEQYF | TGTGCCAGCAGTTGGATACAGGGTTATGGCGAGCAGTACTTC | few | TRBJ2-7 | NA | TRBV6-2/TRBV6-3
CASSLDRDQPQHF | TGTGCCAGCTCACTGGACAGAGATCAGCCCCAGCATTTT | NA | TRBJ1-5 | NA | TRBV18
CASSSTGAVNTEAFF | TGTGCCAGCAGTTCAACAGGGGCCGTGAACACTGAAGCTTTCTTT | NA | TRBJ1-1 | TRBD1 | TRBV6-5
CASRDPGFSMGYTF | TGTGCCAGCAGGGATCCAGGGTTCTCGATGGGCTACACCTTC | NA | TRBJ1-2 | NA | TRBV7-2
CASSKVAPGLRRCQPQHF | TGTGCCAGCAGCAAAGTCGCACCGGGACTCCGAAGGTGCCAGCCCCAGCATTTT | NA | TRBJ1-5 | NA | TRBV21-1
CSAGGVYEQYF | TGCAGCGCGGGAGGGGTCTACGAGCAGTACTTC | NA | TRBJ2-7 | TRBD2 | TRBV29-1
CASRVDRGNEQFF | TGTGCCAGCAGAGTTGACAGGGGGAATGAGCAGTTCTTC | NA | TRBJ2-1 | TRBD1 | TRBV5-4
CASSPLQGENEKLFF | TGTGCCAGCTCACCATTACAGGGGGAAAATGAAAAACTGTTTTTT | NA | TRBJ1-4 | TRBD1 | TRBV18
CASSEAGGYNEQFF | TGTGCCAGCAGTGAAGCCGGGGGATACAATGAGCAGTTCTTC | NA | TRBJ2-1 | NA | TRBV6-1
CASSFPGSNRETQYF | TGTGCCAGCAGCTTTCCCGGGAGTAATAGGGAGACCCAGTACTTC | NA | TRBJ2-5 | NA | TRBV5-4
CSVEGQGGTEAFF | TGCAGCGTTGAAGGTCAAGGCGGTACTGAAGCTTTCTTT | NA | TRBJ1-1 | NA | TRBV29-1
CASSQYRVPNTEAFF | TGTGCCAGCAGTCAATACAGAGTCCCGAACACTGAAGCTTTCTTT | NA | TRBJ1-1 | NA | TRBV2
CASSYSDGTGSGDTQYF | TGTGCCAGCAGTTACTCTGATGGGACCGGGAGCGGTGATACGCAGTATTTT | NA | TRBJ2-3 | NA | TRBV6-2/TRBV6-3
CASSQEGRNEKLFF | TGTGCCAGCAGCCAAGAGGGCCGAAATGAAAAACTGTTTTTT | NA | TRBJ1-4 | NA | TRBV4-2
CASSQEPGNTGELFF | TGTGCCAGCAGCCAAGAACCCGGGAACACCGGGGAGCTGTTTTTT | NA | TRBJ2-2 | NA | TRBV3-1/TRBV3-2
CASSFRKRELPDTQYF | TGCGCCAGCAGCTTTCGTAAGCGGGAGCTCCCAGATACGCAGTATTTT | NA | TRBJ2-3 | TRBD2 | TRBV10-1
CASSQDKETQYF | TGTGCCAGCAGCCAAGACAAAGAGACCCAGTACTTC | NA | TRBJ2-5 | NA | TRBV3-1/TRBV3-2
CASSSWTGQGGGEQFF | TGTGCCAGCAGCTCATGGACGGGACAGGGCGGAGGTGAGCAGTTCTTC | few | TRBJ2-1 | TRBD1 | TRBV7-2
CASSLAGDLTDTQYF | TGTGCCAGCAGCCTAGCGGGCGACCTCACAGATACGCAGTATTTT | once | TRBJ2-3 | TRBD2 | TRBV5-4
CASSRYNINPLF | TGTGCCAGCAGCCGATATAACATCAATCCACTCTTC | NA | TRBJ2-1 | NA | TRBV12-3/TRBV12-4
CASSGDRATYGYTF | TGTGCCAGCAGCGGGGACAGGGCCACCTATGGCTACACCTTC | few | TRBJ1-2 | TRBD1 | TRBV6-5
CASSSVAGARGEQYF | TGTGCCAGCAGCTCGGTAGCGGGGGCAAGGGGTGAGCAGTACTTC | NA | TRBJ2-7 | TRBD2 | TRBV7-3
CASSDLYPSSYNEQFF | TGTGCCAGCAGTGATCTCTATCCAAGCTCCTACAATGAGCAGTTCTTC | NA | TRBJ2-1 | NA | TRBV2
CASSFERIRVNYGYTF | TGTGCCAGCAGTTTCGAACGGATTCGGGTAAACTATGGCTACACCTTC | few | TRBJ1-2 | NA | TRBV6-2/TRBV6-3